Shown below are 21 T cell receptor beta chains from a single sample sequenced in a study of blood T cell repertoires in COVID-19. Some clones are missing from TCRdb's copy, which holds only in-frame ones; the method was immunoSEQ multiplex PCR. The sample contains fewer than 300,000 clones, 75% to 85% of which appear only once. Sequencing was done on a sample of peripheral blood. These receptors all stem from a man aged 45-60 years with active or convalescent COVID-19.

The V call is TRBV11-2, the J call TRBJ1-1; D not certain. With 3 bases removed from V and 1 base from J, the gap between germline ends came to 9 bases. CDR3 length: 14 amino acids. CDR1 and CDR2 from the germline V gene are SGHAT and FQNNGV. The CDR3 nucleotides are TGTGCCAGCAGCTTCGGGGTGGGGAACACTGAAGCTTTCTTT. Translated: CASSFGVGNTEAFF.

The chain links TRBV7-8 to TRBJ2-1; no firm D call. The CDR3 contains 13 residues. The V end lost 2 bases, the J end lost 9 bases, and 11 bases lay between the germline ends. The germline V gene encodes CDR1 SGHVS and CDR2 FQNEAQ. CDR3 protein: CASSLQVGSEQFF. DNA of the CDR3: TGTGCCAGCAGCTTACAGGTTGGGTCTGAGCAGTTCTTC.

The chain has TRBV9 and TRBJ2-3; D not resolved. CDR1 and CDR2 from the germline V gene are SGDLS and YYNGEE. CDR3 length: 14 residues. Trimming stripped 0 bases from V and 2 bases from J, with 7 bases between. CDR3 region: CASSVGAHTDTQYF. The CDR3 DNA follows: TGTGCCAGCAGCGTAGGCGCCCACACAGATACGCAGTATTTT.

The table lists this clone with a few counts. J is TRBJ2-1 and V is TRBV4-3; 11 nucleotides align to TRBD2. Per the germline V gene, CDR1 is LGHNA and CDR2 is YSLEER. This CDR3 region has 17 residues. V lost 0 bases and J lost 9; bases outside the gene matches: 10. The DNA for the CDR3 is TGCGCCAGCAGCCAAGAGGGTAGCGGGGGGGTTCAGGGTGAGCAGTTCTTC. This codes for CASSQEGSGGVQGEQFF.

In regard to this clone: The same CDR3 arises from other DNA sequences in this sample as well. The chain employs TRBV28 and TRBJ1-5; D is uncertain. Germline V lookup: CDR1 MDHEN, CDR2 SYDVKM. The CDR3 is made up of 12 amino acids. V lost 6 bases to trimming and J lost 7 bases, with 10 bases between them. The CDR3, as DNA: TGTGCCAGCAGAGTTAGAGGGCAGCCCCAGCATTTT. Its translation: CASRVRGQPQHF.

The chain carries TRBV29-1 and TRBJ2-5; the D gene is possibly TRBD2 (6 bases). V was clipped by 6 bases and J by 4 bases, with 9 bases between them. Germline V lookup: CDR1 SQVTM, CDR2 ANQGSEA. The CDR3 is 11 residues long. The DNA of the CDR3 is TGCAGCGTGGAGGAGGGAGAGACCCAGTACTTC. It is translated as CSVEEGETQYF.

This clone was picked up one time. This chain links TRBV9 with TRBJ1-4; TRBD1 aligns across 7 bases. The CDR3 spans 14 residues. Germline assignment: CDR1 SGDLS and CDR2 YYNGEE. V gave up 0 bases and J gave up 10 bases; unmatched junction bases: 6. In nucleotides, the CDR3 is TGTGCCAGCAGCGTAGGGGACAGTCCGGCAAAACTGTTTTTT. This sequence encodes CASSVGDSPAKLFF.

V is TRBV2 and J is TRBJ2-1; 8 positions match TRBD2. The CDR3 has 16 amino acids. Germline V gene data show CDR1 as SNHLY and CDR2 as FYNNEI. The junction had 6 bases not matched to a gene; V was cut back by 5 bases and J by 0 bases. CDR3 in amino acids: CASSRLARSSYNEQFF. CDR3 bases: TGTGCCAGCAGTCGACTAGCGAGGAGCTCCTACAATGAGCAGTTCTTC.

Only a few counts were recorded for this clone. This CDR3 is CASSYIQVPTGELFF. The CDR3 nucleotides read TGTGCCAGCAGTTACATCCAGGTCCCCACCGGGGAGCTGTTTTTT. V usage is TRBV6-5 and J usage is TRBJ2-2; D unclear. Germline V gene lookup returns CDR1 MNHEY and CDR2 SVGAGI. The CDR3 extends over 15 amino acids. V gave up 2 bases and J gave up 4 bases, with 11 bases separating them.

This clone was counted between two and nine times. The rearrangement links TRBV19 to TRBJ1-6, with D hard to call. Trimming took off 5 bases at V and 9 bases at J, with 14 bases between the two ends. The germline gives CDR1 LNHDA, CDR2 SQIVND (reference sequence). There are 14 residues in the CDR3. CDR3 DNA: TGTGCCAGTAGTCGGCTGAGGAACGGTTCACCCCTCCACTTT. Translated: CASSRLRNGSPLHF.

This chain joins TRBV2 and TRBJ2-3; 8 bases are shared with TRBD2. This CDR3 spans 15 amino acids. After removal of 6 bases from V and 8 bases from J, the junction contained 13 bases not matched to a gene. Germline V lookup: CDR1 SNHLY, CDR2 FYNNEI. CDR3 region: CASRDLAGPWGTQYF. The CDR3 DNA is TGTGCCAGCAGGGATCTAGCGGGCCCTTGGGGTACGCAGTATTTT.

This chain joins TRBV7-6 and TRBJ1-2; 7 nucleotides agree with TRBD1. Germline V gives CDR1 SGHVS, CDR2 FNYEAQ. V shed 1 base, J shed 0 bases, and the junction held 8 bases outside the gene matches. The CDR3 runs 17 residues. Here the CDR3 reads CASSLGTGGTSNYGYTF. The CDR3 DNA is TGTGCCAGCAGCTTAGGGACAGGCGGTACCTCTAACTATGGCTACACCTTC.

The V gene is TRBV7-3, the J gene TRBJ2-2, with 8 nucleotides matching TRBD1. The CDR3 loop spans 14 amino acids. J was trimmed by 3 bases and V by 7 bases; bases with no gene match: 4. Looked up from germline, CDR1 is SGHTA and CDR2 is FQGTGA. The CDR3 DNA reads as TGTGCCAGCAAATTGACAGGGGACACCGGGGAGCTGTTTTTT. Encoded protein: CASKLTGDTGELFF.

This clone was detected only a few times. This chain connects TRBV19 to TRBJ1-5, with TRBD1 identical over 7 bases. V lost 3 bases, J lost 2 bases, and 4 bases stayed unmatched. The CDR3 consists of 15 residues. Germline CDR1 and CDR2: LNHDA and SQIVND (reference sequence). The CDR3 region is CASSIGDSRNQPQHF. DNA of the CDR3: TGTGCCAGTAGTATCGGGGACAGCCGCAATCAGCCCCAGCATTTT.

This clone has a handful of counts. Other DNA sequences in the same sample also yield this CDR3. CDR3 loop: CASSLGQGGYTF. As DNA, the CDR3 is TGTGCCAGCAGTCTAGGACAGGGAGGCTACACCTTC. This chain uses TRBV12-3 or TRBV12-4 with TRBJ1-2; TRBD1 agrees at 8 bases. Trimming removed 5 bases from V and 8 bases from J; junction bases left unmatched: 4. This CDR3 contains 12 residues.

The V and J genes are TRBV7-2 and TRBJ2-1; TRBD2 agrees at 8 bases. The CDR3 consists of 15 residues. V lost 0 bases to trimming and J lost 7 bases; unmatched junction nucleotides: 5. Germline CDR1 and CDR2: SGHTA and FQGNSA. In DNA, the CDR3 is TGTGCCAGCAGCTTAGCAGTAGCGGGAAATAATGAGCAGTTCTTC. Protein: CASSLAVAGNNEQFF.

The chain employs TRBV25-1 and TRBJ2-2, with TRBD2 as a possible D gene (6 bases). Looked up from germline, CDR1 is MGHDK and CDR2 is SYGVNS. The CDR3 has 14 amino acids. The ends were cut back, 11 bases at V and 7 bases at J, with 20 bases in the middle. CDR3 residues: CARIGGPGDGELFF. The CDR3 coding sequence is TGTGCCCGCATCGGGGGACCGGGGGACGGGGAGCTGTTTTTT.

The chain is built from TRBV27 and TRBJ1-1; perhaps TRBD1 as D (5 bases). The ends were cut back, 6 bases at V and 2 bases at J, with 13 bases in the middle. The CDR3 sequence is 14 residues long. The germline CDR1 and CDR2 sequences are MNHEY and SMNVEV (reference sequence). The CDR3, as DNA: TGTGCCAGCAGCTCCGACAGATTCAACACTGAAGCTTTCTTT. Its translation is CASSSDRFNTEAFF.

The rearrangement joins TRBV7-3 to TRBJ2-3; 9 bases are a match to TRBD1. The V gene end was trimmed by 5 bases and the J gene end by 5 bases; junction bases not matched to a gene: 8. CDR3 length equals 15 residues. Looked up from germline, CDR1 is SGHTA and CDR2 is FQGTGA. CDR3 sequence reads: CASSPTGTGIDTQYF. The CDR3 DNA reads as TGTGCCAGCAGCCCGACCGGGACAGGGATAGATACGCAGTATTTT.

V usage is TRBV20-1 and J usage is TRBJ2-2, with a possible D match to TRBD2 (6 bases). Germline V gives CDR1 DFQATT, CDR2 SNEGSKA (reference sequence). This CDR3 region has 14 residues. Trimming pared 3 bases from V and 7 bases from J, leaving 15 bases between. CDR3 region: CSASLGGRGGELFF. The CDR3 region has the DNA TGCAGTGCTAGTTTAGGAGGGAGAGGCGGGGAGCTGTTTTTT.

The rearrangement links TRBV6-6 to TRBJ1-1; 7 bases are a match to TRBD1. The CDR3 is 12 residues long. The trim removed 10 bases at V and 3 bases at J, leaving 5 bases unmatched. Looked up from germline, CDR1 is MNHNY and CDR2 is SVGAGI (reference sequence). The CDR3 spells CATGQDYTEAFF. Written as DNA, the CDR3 is TGTGCCACTGGACAGGACTACACTGAAGCTTTCTTT.